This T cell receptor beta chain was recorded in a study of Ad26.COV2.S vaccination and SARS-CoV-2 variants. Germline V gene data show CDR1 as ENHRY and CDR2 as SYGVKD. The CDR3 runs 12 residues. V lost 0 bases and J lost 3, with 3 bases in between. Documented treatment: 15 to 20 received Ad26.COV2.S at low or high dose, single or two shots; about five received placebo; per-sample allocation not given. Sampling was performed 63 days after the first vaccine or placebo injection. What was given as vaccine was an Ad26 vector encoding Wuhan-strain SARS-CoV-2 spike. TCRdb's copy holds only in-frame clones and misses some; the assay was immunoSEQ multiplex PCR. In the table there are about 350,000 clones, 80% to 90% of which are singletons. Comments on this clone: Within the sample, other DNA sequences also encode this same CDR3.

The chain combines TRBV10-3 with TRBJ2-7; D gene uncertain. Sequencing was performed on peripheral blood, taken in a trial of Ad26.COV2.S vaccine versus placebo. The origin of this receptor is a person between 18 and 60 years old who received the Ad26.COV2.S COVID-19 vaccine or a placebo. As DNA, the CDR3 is TGTGCCATCAGTGAGTCCAGCTACGAGCAGTACTTC. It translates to CAISESSYEQYF.